This is a list of T cell receptor beta chains from one sample in a study of vaccination effects on CD4 cells after COVID-19. Generated by immunoSEQ multiplex PCR, the TCRdb table keeps only in-frame clones and is missing some. The data show roughly 20,000 clones, roughly two thirds seen once. The antigens these receptors bind are not known. This sample comprised CD4+ T cells from PBMCs cultured with HCoV-NL63 spike peptides, obtained before COVID-19 vaccination. The receptors here all came from a human donor who received a COVID-19 vaccine. Each CDR3 is given with its conserved first and last residue. Each record gives: CDR3 protein, CDR3 DNA, J gene, D gene, clone size, V gene. A D gene is named only where the DNA matches it firmly. A row's size may be missing; if present it is once, few, many or a size class.

CDR3 protein: CASKAGGGRHEQFF
CDR3 DNA: TGTGCCAGCAAGGCGGGAGGAGGGAGGCATGAGCAGTTCTTC
J gene: TRBJ2-1
D gene: TRBD2
clone size: once
V gene: TRBV6-5

CDR3 protein: CATSDQGSETQYF
CDR3 DNA: TGTGCCACCAGTGATCAAGGGTCGGAGACCCAGTACTTC
J gene: TRBJ2-5
D gene: -
clone size: -
V gene: TRBV24-1

CDR3 protein: CAWSEGAQPQHF
CDR3 DNA: TGTGCCTGGAGCGAGGGTGCTCAGCCCCAGCATTTT
J gene: TRBJ1-5
D gene: -
clone size: -
V gene: TRBV30

CDR3 protein: CASSRGKVSGDGADTQYF
CDR3 DNA: TGTGCCAGCAGCCGAGGAAAAGTTAGCGGAGATGGCGCAGATACGCAGTATTTT
J gene: TRBJ2-3
D gene: -
clone size: -
V gene: TRBV7-9

CDR3 protein: CASSLGTTETQYF
CDR3 DNA: TGCGCCAGCAGCTTAGGGACAACAGAGACCCAGTACTTC
J gene: TRBJ2-5
D gene: -
clone size: -
V gene: TRBV5-1

CDR3 protein: CASSRGGITYEQYF
CDR3 DNA: TGTGCCAGCAGCCGGGGAGGGATCACCTACGAGCAGTACTTC
J gene: TRBJ2-7
D gene: TRBD2
clone size: -
V gene: TRBV6-5

CDR3 protein: CATSRDQRERRNTQYF
CDR3 DNA: TGTGCCACCAGCAGAGATCAGCGGGAGAGGAGAAATACGCAGTATTTT
J gene: TRBJ2-3
D gene: TRBD2
clone size: few
V gene: TRBV15

CDR3 protein: CASSLDGRYNEQFF
CDR3 DNA: TGTGCCAGCAGCTTAGACGGGCGGTACAATGAGCAGTTCTTC
J gene: TRBJ2-1
D gene: -
clone size: -
V gene: TRBV7-2

CDR3 protein: CASRIDRAGELFF
CDR3 DNA: TGTGCCAGTAGGATCGACAGGGCCGGGGAGCTGTTTTTT
J gene: TRBJ2-2
D gene: TRBD1
clone size: few
V gene: TRBV19

CDR3 protein: CASSRTGNSNQPQHF
CDR3 DNA: TGTGCCAGCAGCCGTACAGGGAATAGCAATCAGCCCCAGCATTTT
J gene: TRBJ1-5
D gene: -
clone size: few
V gene: TRBV7-9

CDR3 protein: CATSPGTGNINQPQHF
CDR3 DNA: TGTGCCACCAGCCCCGGAACAGGGAACATTAATCAGCCCCAGCATTTT
J gene: TRBJ1-5
D gene: -
clone size: -
V gene: TRBV15

CDR3 protein: CASSFTTGQGVSNYGYTF
CDR3 DNA: TGTGCCAGCAGCTTTACCACGGGACAGGGGGTCTCTAACTATGGCTACACCTTC
J gene: TRBJ1-2
D gene: TRBD1
clone size: -
V gene: TRBV7-9

CDR3 protein: CAWGTGRTDTQYF
CDR3 DNA: TGTGCCTGGGGGACAGGGAGAACAGATACGCAGTATTTT
J gene: TRBJ2-3
D gene: TRBD1
clone size: -
V gene: TRBV30

CDR3 protein: CATSRESGQGALEQYF
CDR3 DNA: TGTGCCACCAGCAGAGAATCGGGGCAGGGGGCGCTTGAGCAGTACTTC
J gene: TRBJ2-7
D gene: TRBD1
clone size: -
V gene: TRBV15

CDR3 protein: CASSLGDRGETQYF
CDR3 DNA: TGCGCCAGCAGCTTGGGAGATCGGGGTGAGACCCAGTACTTC
J gene: TRBJ2-5
D gene: -
clone size: -
V gene: TRBV5-1

CDR3 protein: CASSQEVWGPSSYEQYF
CDR3 DNA: TGTGCCAGCAGCCAAGAAGTATGGGGCCCTAGCTCCTACGAGCAGTACTTC
J gene: TRBJ2-7
D gene: -
clone size: once
V gene: TRBV3-1/TRBV3-2

CDR3 protein: CASSLVSTGGIGISYEQYF
CDR3 DNA: TGTGCCAGCAGCTTAGTTTCTACAGGGGGTATAGGAATTTCCTACGAGCAGTACTTC
J gene: TRBJ2-7
D gene: TRBD1
clone size: once
V gene: TRBV11-2

CDR3 protein: CASSYSWGTTYEQYF
CDR3 DNA: TGTGCCAGCAGTTACTCCTGGGGTACCACTTACGAGCAGTACTTC
J gene: TRBJ2-7
D gene: -
clone size: -
V gene: TRBV6-5

CDR3 protein: CASSPNTGTGGTRMAFF
CDR3 DNA: TGCGCCAGCAGCCCCAATACCGGGACAGGGGGCACCCGTATGGCTTTCTTC
J gene: TRBJ2-1
D gene: TRBD1
clone size: -
V gene: TRBV4-1

CDR3 protein: CASRTSGSYEQYF
CDR3 DNA: TGTGCCAGCAGGACTAGCGGGAGTTACGAGCAGTACTTC
J gene: TRBJ2-7
D gene: TRBD2
clone size: -
V gene: TRBV6-5

CDR3 protein: CASSLGLAGDEQFF
CDR3 DNA: TGTGCCAGCAGCCTAGGACTAGCGGGAGATGAGCAGTTCTTC
J gene: TRBJ2-1
D gene: TRBD2
clone size: few
V gene: TRBV7-9

CDR3 protein: CSAQQGANEKLFF
CDR3 DNA: TGCAGCGCCCAACAGGGGGCTAATGAAAAACTGTTTTTT
J gene: TRBJ1-4
D gene: TRBD1
clone size: few
V gene: TRBV29-1

CDR3 protein: CASRPLLGHYNSPLHF
CDR3 DNA: TGTGCCAGCAGGCCGCTTCTGGGACACTATAATTCACCCCTCCACTTT
J gene: TRBJ1-6
D gene: -
clone size: few
V gene: TRBV5-8

CDR3 protein: CAISSGQEPRGAFRSEQFF
CDR3 DNA: TGTGCCATCAGCTCCGGACAGGAGCCCCGGGGGGCGTTTCGGAGTGAGCAGTTCTTC
J gene: TRBJ2-1
D gene: -
clone size: -
V gene: TRBV10-3

CDR3 protein: CASSMSQTQGKQYF
CDR3 DNA: TGTGCCAGCAGCATGAGCCAAACTCAAGGCAAGCAGTACTTC
J gene: TRBJ2-7
D gene: -
clone size: -
V gene: TRBV6-5

CDR3 protein: CASRLAGGDEQYF
CDR3 DNA: TGCGCCAGCAGACTAGCGGGGGGAGACGAGCAGTACTTC
J gene: TRBJ2-7
D gene: TRBD2
clone size: -
V gene: TRBV10-2

CDR3 protein: CASSLALGDRDEQFF
CDR3 DNA: TGCGCCAGCAGCTTGGCTCTGGGGGATAGGGATGAGCAGTTCTTC
J gene: TRBJ2-1
D gene: -
clone size: -
V gene: TRBV5-1

CDR3 protein: CASSKKWTGPQETQYF
CDR3 DNA: TGTGCCAGCAGCAAAAAATGGACAGGCCCACAAGAGACCCAGTACTTC
J gene: TRBJ2-5
D gene: -
clone size: -
V gene: TRBV21-1

CDR3 protein: CASSHSGTGATEAFF
CDR3 DNA: TGTGCCAGCAGCCATTCCGGGACAGGAGCCACTGAAGCTTTCTTT
J gene: TRBJ1-1
D gene: TRBD1
clone size: -
V gene: TRBV3-1/TRBV3-2

CDR3 protein: CASSEWSGRGEQYF
CDR3 DNA: TGCGCCAGCAGTGAGTGGTCCGGGAGGGGCGAGCAGTACTTC
J gene: TRBJ2-7
D gene: TRBD2
clone size: once
V gene: TRBV10-2

CDR3 protein: CASRPEEASPLHF
CDR3 DNA: TGTGCCAGCAGACCCGAGGAGGCTTCACCCCTCCACTTT
J gene: TRBJ1-6
D gene: -
clone size: few
V gene: TRBV2

CDR3 protein: CAWSEGDTGGNQPQHF
CDR3 DNA: TGTGCCTGGAGTGAGGGAGACACGGGTGGCAATCAGCCCCAGCATTTT
J gene: TRBJ1-5
D gene: -
clone size: -
V gene: TRBV30

CDR3 protein: CASSLTGLNYGYTF
CDR3 DNA: TGTGCCAGCAGCCTCACAGGGTTAAACTATGGCTACACCTTC
J gene: TRBJ1-2
D gene: -
clone size: -
V gene: TRBV25-1

CDR3 protein: CASSLESTARNTIYF
CDR3 DNA: TGTGCCAGCAGCTTAGAATCAACCGCCCGAAACACCATATATTTT
J gene: TRBJ1-3
D gene: -
clone size: once
V gene: TRBV11-2

CDR3 protein: CSVAYTALEGAIAFF
CDR3 DNA: TGCAGCGTCGCCTACACCGCTCTCGAAGGGGCCATAGCTTTCTTT
J gene: TRBJ1-1
D gene: -
clone size: -
V gene: TRBV29-1

CDR3 protein: CATKGDLNSPLHF
CDR3 DNA: TGTGCCACCAAAGGGGACCTCAATTCACCCCTCCACTTT
J gene: TRBJ1-6
D gene: -
clone size: -
V gene: TRBV24-1

CDR3 protein: CASSPKTGVIEYGYTF
CDR3 DNA: TGTGCCAGTAGTCCGAAGACAGGGGTTATTGAGTATGGCTACACCTTC
J gene: TRBJ1-2
D gene: TRBD1
clone size: -
V gene: TRBV19

CDR3 protein: CSARLAREQYF
CDR3 DNA: TGCAGTGCTAGACTAGCTCGCGAGCAGTACTTC
J gene: TRBJ2-7
D gene: -
clone size: -
V gene: TRBV20-1

CDR3 protein: CASSRSGRGYTF
CDR3 DNA: TGTGCCAGTAGCCGATCGGGGAGAGGCTACACCTTC
J gene: TRBJ1-2
D gene: -
clone size: -
V gene: TRBV19

CDR3 protein: CASSQDDGWDPRRAQYF
CDR3 DNA: TGCGCCAGCAGCCAAGATGATGGTTGGGACCCGCGACGTGCGCAGTATTTT
J gene: TRBJ2-3
D gene: -
clone size: few
V gene: TRBV4-1

CDR3 protein: CASSPLSTDTQYF
CDR3 DNA: TGTGCCAGCTCACCACTAAGCACAGATACGCAGTATTTT
J gene: TRBJ2-3
D gene: -
clone size: -
V gene: TRBV18

CDR3 protein: CASSPRLGADTQYF
CDR3 DNA: TGTGCCAGCAGTCCTAGACTAGGGGCAGATACGCAGTATTTT
J gene: TRBJ2-3
D gene: -
clone size: -
V gene: TRBV3-1/TRBV3-2

CDR3 protein: CASSLWDRGRAFF
CDR3 DNA: TGTGCCAGCAGTTTATGGGACAGGGGGCGAGCTTTCTTT
J gene: TRBJ1-1
D gene: TRBD1
clone size: few
V gene: TRBV27

CDR3 protein: CASIEGTDTQYF
CDR3 DNA: TGTGCCAGTATCGAGGGTACAGATACGCAGTATTTT
J gene: TRBJ2-3
D gene: -
clone size: medium-sized
V gene: TRBV3-1/TRBV3-2

CDR3 protein: CASSQVVGFSGGYTF
CDR3 DNA: TGCGCCAGCAGCCAAGTGGTTGGGTTTTCGGGGGGCTACACCTTC
J gene: TRBJ1-2
D gene: -
clone size: few
V gene: TRBV4-1

CDR3 protein: CALGQPSSGNTIYF
CDR3 DNA: TGTGCCTTGGGACAGCCGAGCTCTGGAAACACCATATATTTT
J gene: TRBJ1-3
D gene: TRBD1
clone size: few
V gene: TRBV7-9

CDR3 protein: CASSHTLAGEETQYF
CDR3 DNA: TGCGCCAGCAGCCACACCCTAGCGGGAGAAGAGACCCAGTACTTC
J gene: TRBJ2-5
D gene: TRBD2
clone size: -
V gene: TRBV4-1

CDR3 protein: CASSPTGQRTYEQYF
CDR3 DNA: TGTGCCAGCAGCCCCACGGGGCAACGTACCTACGAGCAGTACTTC
J gene: TRBJ2-7
D gene: -
clone size: -
V gene: TRBV7-9

CDR3 protein: CASSYGAFTQPQHF
CDR3 DNA: TGTGCCAGCTCCTACGGGGCTTTTACTCAGCCCCAGCATTTT
J gene: TRBJ1-5
D gene: -
clone size: -
V gene: TRBV18

CDR3 protein: CSASALLAGNQETQYF
CDR3 DNA: TGCAGTGCTAGTGCCCTACTAGCGGGTAACCAAGAGACCCAGTACTTC
J gene: TRBJ2-5
D gene: TRBD2
clone size: -
V gene: TRBV20-1

CDR3 protein: CASSEGAGQGGYTF
CDR3 DNA: TGTGCCAGCAGTGAAGGTGCTGGACAGGGGGGCTACACCTTC
J gene: TRBJ1-2
D gene: TRBD1
clone size: few
V gene: TRBV6-4

CDR3 protein: CASIPPNTGELFF
CDR3 DNA: TGTGCCAGCATTCCACCGAACACCGGGGAGCTGTTTTTT
J gene: TRBJ2-2
D gene: -
clone size: -
V gene: TRBV25-1

CDR3 protein: CASSEEGRAGGKPAFF
CDR3 DNA: TGCGCCAGCAGTGAAGAGGGACGGGCAGGGGGCAAGCCAGCTTTCTTT
J gene: TRBJ1-1
D gene: TRBD1
clone size: -
V gene: TRBV10-2

CDR3 protein: CASSLGVASYNEQFF
CDR3 DNA: TGTGCCAGCAGCTTAGGGGTGGCCTCCTACAATGAGCAGTTCTTC
J gene: TRBJ2-1
D gene: -
clone size: -
V gene: TRBV11-2

CDR3 protein: CASSIAGQTYEQYF
CDR3 DNA: TGCGCCAGCAGCATCGCGGGACAAACCTACGAGCAGTACTTC
J gene: TRBJ2-7
D gene: -
clone size: -
V gene: TRBV5-1

CDR3 protein: CASSERRVTVVGTNEKLFF
CDR3 DNA: TGTGCCAGCAGTGAAAGGCGGGTGACCGTAGTGGGGACTAATGAAAAACTGTTTTTT
J gene: TRBJ1-4
D gene: -
clone size: -
V gene: TRBV6-1

CDR3 protein: CASSEQTGQANGYTF
CDR3 DNA: TGCGCCAGCAGTGAGCAGACGGGACAGGCGAATGGCTACACCTTC
J gene: TRBJ1-2
D gene: TRBD1
clone size: -
V gene: TRBV10-1

CDR3 protein: CASSPLGLEQGGSREKLFF
CDR3 DNA: TGCGCCAGCAGCCCCTTAGGTTTGGAGCAGGGAGGAAGTAGGGAAAAACTGTTTTTT
J gene: TRBJ1-4
D gene: -
clone size: few
V gene: TRBV4-1

CDR3 protein: CASSFGTVGRGNTIYF
CDR3 DNA: TGTGCCAGCAGCTTCGGGACCGTGGGGCGGGGAAACACCATATATTTT
J gene: TRBJ1-3
D gene: -
clone size: -
V gene: TRBV5-5

CDR3 protein: CASSLGAVSPLHF
CDR3 DNA: TGTGCCAGCAGCTTGGGAGCGGTTTCACCCCTCCACTTT
J gene: TRBJ1-6
D gene: -
clone size: -
V gene: TRBV5-4